The 21 T cell receptor beta chains in this list originate from one sample, sequenced in a study of cytomegalovirus exposure and HLA in healthy donors. Both 60 Vbeta primers and 13 Jbeta primers went into the PCR. Assay: immunoSEQ multiplex PCR; the TCRdb copy retains only in-frame clones and omits some. This repertoire shows roughly 160,000 clones, 75% to 90% found once; its top ten account for about a tenth. Sequencing input: PBMCs. The source of these receptors is a man between 18 and 35 years old in good health and CMV-seropositive.

This chain connects TRBV11-2 to TRBJ1-1, with 12 bases identical to TRBD1. Per germline, CDR1 SGHAT and CDR2 FQNNGV. The CDR3 runs to 19 residues. V shed 2 bases, J shed 4 bases, and the junction held 14 bases outside the gene matches. The CDR3 DNA reads as TGTGCCAGCAGCTTATATCGGGACAGGGGGCCCCCCGGATCCACTGAAGCTTTCTTT. This codes for CASSLYRDRGPPGSTEAFF.

Note on this clone: Other DNA sequences in the sample encode the same CDR3. The rearrangement links TRBV6-5 to TRBJ1-5; TRBD1 matches 9 bases. CDR3 length: 15 residues. With V trimmed by 6 bases and J by 1 base, 4 bases remained unmatched. Per the germline V gene, CDR1 is MNHEY and CDR2 is SVGAGI. The DNA of the CDR3 is TGTGCCAGCAGCGCGGGACAGGGAAGCAATCAGCCCCAGCATTTT. Its protein is CASSAGQGSNQPQHF.

V usage is TRBV9 and J usage is TRBJ1-3, with D possibly matching TRBD1 (5 bases). The CDR3 loop spans 16 amino acids. The V gene's germline CDR1 is SGDLS and CDR2 YYNGEE. Trimming stripped 3 bases from V and 4 bases from J, with 17 bases between. The CDR3 DNA is TGTGCCAGCAGCGCCTCCCGACAGACCGGCGGAAACACCATATATTTT. It codes for CASSASRQTGGNTIYF.

Remarks on this clone: The sample holds other DNA sequences that translate to the same CDR3. V is TRBV11-2 and J is TRBJ1-6; D perhaps matches TRBD1 (6 bases). This CDR3 is built from 17 residues. The ends were cut back, 9 bases at V and 4 bases at J, with 22 bases in the middle. The germline V gene has CDR1 SGHAT and CDR2 FQNNGV. The CDR3 sequence: CASSLRTEKIYNSPLHF. CDR3 coding DNA: TGTGCCAGTAGCCTGAGGACAGAGAAAATTTATAATTCACCCCTCCACTTT.

This clone was seen just once. The V gene is TRBV9, the J gene TRBJ1-2, with 8 positions matching TRBD1. In germline, CDR1 is SGDLS, CDR2 YYNGEE. The V gene end was trimmed by 1 base and the J gene end by 7 bases; junction bases not matched to a gene: 3. CDR3 length equals 13 residues. The CDR3 DNA follows: TGTGCCAGCAGCGTAATACAGGGGGGTGGCTACACCTTC. This gives the protein CASSVIQGGGYTF.

The V gene is TRBV9, the J gene TRBJ2-3; D is perhaps TRBD1 (5 bases). The CDR3 length is 13 residues. CDR1 SGDLS and CDR2 YYNGEE come from the germline V gene. Trimming shortened V by 1 base and J by 6 bases, and 9 bases separated the two germline ends. The CDR3 loop reads CASSVQGRDTQYF. CDR3 DNA: TGTGCCAGCAGCGTACAGGGCAGGGATACGCAGTATTTT.

This rearrangement joins TRBV5-1 to TRBJ2-7; maybe TRBD1 (5 bases). This CDR3 comprises 13 residues. Per the germline V gene, CDR1 is SGHRS and CDR2 is YFSETQ. Between the trimmed V and J ends, which lost 4 bases and 6 bases, there was a span of 14 bases. The CDR3 DNA reads as TGCGCCAGCAGCATCGGAACGGACATCGAGCAGTACTTC. It is translated as CASSIGTDIEQYF.

This rearrangement joins TRBV4-1 to TRBJ2-5; 9 bases fit TRBD2. Germline lookup yields CDR1 MGHRA and CDR2 YSYEKL. Losses at the gene ends were 1 base for V and 5 bases for J; bases not matched to a gene: 5. The CDR3 is 15 residues long. CDR3 protein: CASSQASGVGETQYF. Written as DNA, the CDR3 is TGCGCCAGCAGCCAAGCTAGCGGGGTGGGGGAGACCCAGTACTTC.

V is TRBV5-1 and J is TRBJ1-1, with D possibly TRBD1 on 6 matching bases. Germline V gene lookup returns CDR1 SGHRS and CDR2 YFSETQ. CDR3 size: 15 residues. V was clipped by 0 bases and J by 4 bases, with 13 bases between them. CDR3 bases: TGCGCCAGCAGCTTGGCCTTACAGGGAATCACTGAAGCTTTCTTT. Its translation is CASSLALQGITEAFF. Full variable domain (outside the CDR3, taken from reference TRBV5-1 and TRBJ1-1): KAGVTQTPRYLIKTRGQQVTLSCSPISGHRSVSWYQQTPGQGLQFLFEYFSETQRNKGNFPGRFSGRQFSNSRSEMNVSTLELGDSALYLCASSLALQGITEAFFGQGTRLTVV.

CDR3 bases: TGCGCCAGCAGCTTGGACGGTACAGGGAAGACCCAGTACTTC. Residues: CASSLDGTGKTQYF. The chain links TRBV5-1 to TRBJ2-5; a weak D match, TRBD1 (6 bases). The CDR3 totals 14 residues. V lost 0 bases, J lost 6 bases, and 12 bases lay in between. Per germline, CDR1 SGHRS and CDR2 YFSETQ.

The V gene is TRBV6-5, the J gene TRBJ1-1; D is possibly TRBD1 (5 bases). The CDR3 runs 13 residues. V lost 8 bases, J lost 0 bases, and 10 bases lay in between. Germline CDR1 reads MNHEY; CDR2 reads SVGAGI. CDR3 residues: CASRRGLNTEAFF. The CDR3 bases are TGTGCCAGCCGTAGGGGTCTGAACACTGAAGCTTTCTTT.

On this clone: One junction end disagrees with the germline gene, perhaps due to a read error. The chain uses TRBV9 and TRBJ2-5, with D maybe TRBD2 (7 bases). CDR1 SGDLS and CDR2 YYNGEE come from the germline V gene. The CDR3 is 15 amino acids. This CDR3 reads CASSVVVGAGETRYF. In DNA form, the CDR3 reads TGTGCCAGCAGCGTAGTTGTGGGGGCGGGAGAGACCCGGTACTTC.

CDR3 coding DNA: TGTGCCATCCGAGAACACGGGGACAGGAGCAATCAGCCCCAGCATTTT. Protein: CAIREHGDRSNQPQHF. This chain joins TRBV10-3 and TRBJ1-5; 8 nucleotides line up with TRBD1. CDR3 size: 16 residues. Trimming removed 8 bases from V and 1 base from J; junction bases left unmatched: 10. Germline V CDR1 and CDR2: ENHRY, SYGVKD.

A single count supports this clone. This CDR3 reads CASRPGTGGTDTQYF. The CDR3 DNA follows: TGTGCCAGCAGGCCAGGGACAGGGGGCACAGATACGCAGTATTTT. The chain couples TRBV27 to TRBJ2-3, with 10 nucleotides matching TRBD1. V lost 6 bases to trimming and J lost 1 base; unmatched junction nucleotides: 4. This CDR3 has 15 residues. Per the germline V gene, CDR1 is MNHEY and CDR2 is SMNVEV (reference sequence).

This sequence joins TRBV7-2 and TRBJ2-2, with 11 bases that match TRBD2. V lost 3 bases and J lost 6; bases outside the gene matches: 6. CDR1 and CDR2 (germline): SGHTA, FQGNSA. CDR3 length: 16 residues. Written as DNA, the CDR3 is TGTGCCAGCAGCTTTTATAGCGGGGGGGCGGCCGGGGAGCTGTTTTTT. Its translation is CASSFYSGGAAGELFF.

This rearrangement joins TRBV19 to TRBJ2-5; TRBD2 matches 11 bases. The ends lost 10 bases at V and 2 bases at J; junction bases unmatched: 0. The CDR3 totals 12 residues. CDR1 and CDR2 (germline): LNHDA, SQIVND (reference sequence). The CDR3 region is CATSGGQETQYF. As DNA, the CDR3 is TGTGCCACTAGCGGGGGGCAAGAGACCCAGTACTTC.

A word on this clone: The identical CDR3 is also encoded by other nucleotide sequences in the sample. The V and J genes are TRBV19 and TRBJ1-1; TRBD1 matches 9 bases. J gave up 6 bases and V 1 base, and 12 bases lay outside the gene matches. The germline CDR1 and CDR2 sequences are LNHDA and SQIVND (reference sequence). The CDR3 is 17 residues long. CDR3 region: CASSIVGTGFVQAEAFF. The CDR3 DNA follows: TGTGCCAGTAGTATAGTCGGGACAGGGTTTGTGCAGGCTGAAGCTTTCTTT. The complete variable domain, with remaining parts taken from reference TRBV19 and TRBJ1-1, reads DGGITQSPKYLFRKEGQNVTLSCEQNLNHDAMYWYRQDPGQGLRLIYYSQIVNDFQKGDIAEGYSVSREKKESFPLTVTSAQKNPTAFYLCASSIVGTGFVQAEAFFGQGTRLTVV.

Turning to this clone: One junction end does not reproduce the germline sequence, and a read error may be involved. Other DNA sequences in the same sample also yield this CDR3. J is TRBJ1-6 and V is TRBV11-1; no definite D call. From germline, CDR1 is SGHAT and CDR2 FQDESV (reference sequence). The CDR3 length is 14 residues. The CDR3 DNA is TGTGCCAGCAGCAGGTCAGGAAATAATTCCCCCCTCCACTTT. Its translation: CASSRSGNNSPLHF.

The CDR3 nucleotides are TGTGCCAGTAGCCGTCGACTAGCCCCCTACGAGCAGTACTTC. Its translation is CASSRRLAPYEQYF. The chain links TRBV19 to TRBJ2-7, with TRBD2 identical over 7 bases. Germline CDR1 and CDR2: LNHDA and SQIVND (reference sequence). The CDR3 consists of 14 residues. After removal of 6 bases from V and 2 bases from J, the junction contained 7 bases not matched to a gene.

The chain employs TRBV2 and TRBJ2-6; no clear D gene. V lost 3 bases to trimming and J lost 0 bases, with 9 bases between them. The CDR3 spans 16 residues. CDR1 is SNHLY and CDR2 is FYNNEI in the germline V gene. The CDR3 nucleotides are TGTGCCAGCAGTGATAGCCTCCCCTCTGGGGCCAACGTCCTGACTTTC. Protein sequence: CASSDSLPSGANVLTF.

This rearrangement joins TRBV5-1 to TRBJ2-7; the match to TRBD2 covers 8 bases. This CDR3 spans 15 amino acids. The junction had 14 bases not matched to a gene; V was cut back by 5 bases and J by 7 bases. Germline V lookup: CDR1 SGHRS, CDR2 YFSETQ. The CDR3 DNA reads as TGCGCCAGCAGTCCTCCGGGAGCGGGGGCGCGGGAGCAGTACTTC. Its protein product is CASSPPGAGAREQYF. Full variable domain (outside the CDR3, taken from reference TRBV5-1 and TRBJ2-7): KAGVTQTPRYLIKTRGQQVTLSCSPISGHRSVSWYQQTPGQGLQFLFEYFSETQRNKGNFPGRFSGRQFSNSRSEMNVSTLELGDSALYLCASSPPGAGAREQYFGPGTRLTVT.